The 3 T cell receptor beta chains listed next were all sequenced from one sample in a study of beta chain features in type 1 diabetes. Findings and caveats of the study: Type 1 diabetes patients had TCRB CDR3s that were shorter (moderately but significantly so) in all four CD4+ subsets.

Isolated RNA was reverse transcribed in full, so expressed TCRB transcripts were sequenced. The data were produced by immunoSEQ multiplex PCR, yet TCRdb's version contains in-frame clones alone and is incomplete. This table holds 11,000 to 15,000 clones, around three fifths found once. The antigens for these receptors are not known. Sequencing used stem cell memory CD4+ T cells from blood. The receptors shown here come from a woman aged 18-29 years with type 1 diabetes.

The chain recombines TRBV9 with TRBJ1-6, with D perhaps matching TRBD1 (6 bases). Germline V gene lookup returns CDR1 SGDLS and CDR2 YYNGEE. The V and J ends lost 3 bases and 7 bases respectively, with 11 bases between them. The CDR3 sequence is 14 residues long. The CDR3 protein is CASSGQVDNSPLHF. The CDR3 nucleotides read TGTGCCAGCAGCGGACAGGTAGACAATTCACCCCTCCACTTT.

This chain connects TRBV7-2 to TRBJ2-5; 11 nucleotides align to TRBD2. Unmatched junction bases numbered 6, after V lost 3 bases and J lost 9 bases. Germline CDR1 and CDR2: SGHTA and FQGNSA. This CDR3 has 14 residues. DNA of the CDR3: TGTGCCAGCAGCTTGCCGGGACTAGCGGTGCCCCAGTACTTC. It codes for CASSLPGLAVPQYF.

The V call is TRBV7-9, the J call TRBJ1-2; TRBD1 is a possible D gene (5 bases). Trimming removed 1 base from V and 7 bases from J, with 10 bases in between. The germline gives CDR1 SEHNR, CDR2 FQNEAQ (reference sequence). The CDR3 runs 13 residues. The CDR3: CASSLGQGGGYTF. The CDR3 nucleotides are TGTGCCAGCAGCTTAGGCCAGGGCGGTGGCTACACCTTC.